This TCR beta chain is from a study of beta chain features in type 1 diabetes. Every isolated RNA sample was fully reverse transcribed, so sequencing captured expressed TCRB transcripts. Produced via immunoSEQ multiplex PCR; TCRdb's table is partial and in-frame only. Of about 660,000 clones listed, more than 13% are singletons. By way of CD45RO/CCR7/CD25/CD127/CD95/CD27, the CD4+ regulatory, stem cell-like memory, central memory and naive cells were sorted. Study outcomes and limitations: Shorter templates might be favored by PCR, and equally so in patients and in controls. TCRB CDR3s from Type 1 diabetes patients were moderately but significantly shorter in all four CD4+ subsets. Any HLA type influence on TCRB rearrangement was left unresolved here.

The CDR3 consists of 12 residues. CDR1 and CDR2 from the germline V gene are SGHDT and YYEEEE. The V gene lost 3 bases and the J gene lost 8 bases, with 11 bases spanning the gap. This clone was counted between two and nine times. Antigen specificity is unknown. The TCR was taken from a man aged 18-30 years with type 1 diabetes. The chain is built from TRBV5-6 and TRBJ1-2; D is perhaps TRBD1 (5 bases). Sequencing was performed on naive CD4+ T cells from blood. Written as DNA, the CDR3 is TGTGCCAGCAGCTATGGGACTAGGGGCTACACCTTC. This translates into CASSYGTRGYTF. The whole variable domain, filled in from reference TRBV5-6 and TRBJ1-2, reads DAGVTQSPTHLIKTRGQQVTLRCSPKSGHDTVSWYQQALGQGPQFIFQYYEEEERQRGNFPDRFSGHQFPNYSSELNVNALLLGDSALYLCASSYGTRGYTFGSGTRLTVV.